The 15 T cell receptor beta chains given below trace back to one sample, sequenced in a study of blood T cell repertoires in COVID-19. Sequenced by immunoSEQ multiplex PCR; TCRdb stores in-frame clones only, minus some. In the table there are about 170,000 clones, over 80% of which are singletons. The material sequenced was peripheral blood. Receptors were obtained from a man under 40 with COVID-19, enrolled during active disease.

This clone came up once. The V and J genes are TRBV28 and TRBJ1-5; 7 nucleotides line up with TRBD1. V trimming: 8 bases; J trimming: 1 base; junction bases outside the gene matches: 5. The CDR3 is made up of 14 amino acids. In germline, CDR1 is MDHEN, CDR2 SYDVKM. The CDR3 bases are TGTGCCAGCTTCGGGACAGCAAGCAATCAGCCCCAGCATTTT. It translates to CASFGTASNQPQHF.

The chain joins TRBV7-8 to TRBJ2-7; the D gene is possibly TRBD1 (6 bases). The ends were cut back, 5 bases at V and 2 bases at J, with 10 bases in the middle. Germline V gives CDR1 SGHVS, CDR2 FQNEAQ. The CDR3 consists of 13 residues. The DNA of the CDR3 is TGTGCCAGCAGCGACAGGACCCCCTACGAGCAGTACTTC. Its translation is CASSDRTPYEQYF.

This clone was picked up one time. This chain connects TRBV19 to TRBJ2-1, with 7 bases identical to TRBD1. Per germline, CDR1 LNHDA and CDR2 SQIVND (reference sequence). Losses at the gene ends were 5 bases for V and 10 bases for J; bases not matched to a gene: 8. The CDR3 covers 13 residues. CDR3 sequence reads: CASSLQGPGEQFF. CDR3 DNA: TGTGCCAGTAGTTTACAGGGGCCGGGGGAGCAGTTCTTC.

CDR3 region: CASSPGQGDGANVLTF. The CDR3 region has the DNA TGTGCCAGCAGCCCCGGACAGGGCGATGGGGCCAACGTCCTGACTTTC. This chain links TRBV11-3 with TRBJ2-6; 8 bases agree with TRBD1. The germline CDR1 and CDR2 sequences are SGHNT and YENEEA. The V segment lost 5 bases and the J segment 3 bases; nucleotides outside the gene matches: 6. The CDR3 consists of 16 residues.

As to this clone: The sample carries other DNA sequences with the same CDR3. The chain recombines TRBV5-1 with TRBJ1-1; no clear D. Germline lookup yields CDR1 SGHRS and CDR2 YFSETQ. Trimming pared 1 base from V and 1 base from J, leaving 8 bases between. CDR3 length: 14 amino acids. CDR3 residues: CASSLQASNTEAFF. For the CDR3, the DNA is TGCGCCAGCAGCTTGCAGGCCTCGAACACTGAAGCTTTCTTT.

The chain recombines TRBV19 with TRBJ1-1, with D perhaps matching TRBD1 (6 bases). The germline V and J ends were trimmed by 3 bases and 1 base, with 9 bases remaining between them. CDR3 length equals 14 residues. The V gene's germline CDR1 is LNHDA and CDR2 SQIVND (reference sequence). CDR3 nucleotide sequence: TGTGCCAGTAGTATCGTCAGGGGGAACACTGAAGCTTTCTTT. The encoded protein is CASSIVRGNTEAFF.

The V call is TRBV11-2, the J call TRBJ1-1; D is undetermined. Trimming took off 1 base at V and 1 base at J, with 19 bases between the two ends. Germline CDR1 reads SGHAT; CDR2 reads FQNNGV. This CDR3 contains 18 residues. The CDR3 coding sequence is TGTGCCAGCAGCTTAGGTTTTTTTGGGGAGAATGGGAACACTGAAGCTTTCTTT. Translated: CASSLGFFGENGNTEAFF.

Here the CDR3 DNA reads TGTGCCAGCAAGCCTAGCGGGAGCTACTACAATGAGCAGTTCTTC. Encoded protein: CASKPSGSYYNEQFF. The chain links TRBV6-5 to TRBJ2-1; 10 positions agree with TRBD2. The CDR3 sequence is 15 residues long. Germline values: CDR1 MNHEY, CDR2 SVGAGI. With V trimmed by 7 bases and J by 3 bases, 6 bases remained unmatched.

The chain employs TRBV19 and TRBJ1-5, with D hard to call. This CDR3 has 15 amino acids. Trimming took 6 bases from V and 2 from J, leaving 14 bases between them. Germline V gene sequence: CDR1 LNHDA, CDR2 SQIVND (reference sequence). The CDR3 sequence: CASRLLLGGNQPQHF. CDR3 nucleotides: TGTGCCAGTAGACTCCTCCTAGGTGGCAATCAGCCCCAGCATTTT.

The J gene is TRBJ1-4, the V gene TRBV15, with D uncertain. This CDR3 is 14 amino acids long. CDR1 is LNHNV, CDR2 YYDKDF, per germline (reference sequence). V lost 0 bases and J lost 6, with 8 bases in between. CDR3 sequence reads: CATSRESRDEKLFF. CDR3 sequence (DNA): TGTGCCACCAGCAGAGAGAGTCGAGATGAAAAACTGTTTTTT.

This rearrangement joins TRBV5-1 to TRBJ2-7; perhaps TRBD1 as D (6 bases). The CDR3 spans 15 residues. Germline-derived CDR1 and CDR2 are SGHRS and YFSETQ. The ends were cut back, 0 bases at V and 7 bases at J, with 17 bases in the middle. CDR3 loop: CASSLEQGPVGEQYF. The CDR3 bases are TGCGCCAGCAGCTTGGAGCAGGGGCCCGTAGGGGAGCAGTACTTC.

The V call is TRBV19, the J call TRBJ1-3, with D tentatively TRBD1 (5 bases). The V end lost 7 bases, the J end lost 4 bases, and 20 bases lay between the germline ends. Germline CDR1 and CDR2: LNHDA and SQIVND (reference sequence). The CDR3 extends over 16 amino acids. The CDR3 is CASTHLRGGNGNTIYF. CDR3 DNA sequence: TGTGCCAGTACCCACCTACGGGGGGGGAACGGAAACACCATATATTTT.

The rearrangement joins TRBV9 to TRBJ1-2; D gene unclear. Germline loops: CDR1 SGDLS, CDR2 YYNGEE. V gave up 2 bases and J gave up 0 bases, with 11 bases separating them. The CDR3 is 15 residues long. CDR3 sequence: CASSVDPQTNYGYTF. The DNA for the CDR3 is TGTGCCAGCAGCGTCGATCCCCAGACTAACTATGGCTACACCTTC.

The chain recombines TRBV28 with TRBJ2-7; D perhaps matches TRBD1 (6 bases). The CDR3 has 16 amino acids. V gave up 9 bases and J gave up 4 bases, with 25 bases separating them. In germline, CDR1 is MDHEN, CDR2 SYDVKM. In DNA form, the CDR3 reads TGTGCCAGTAGGCGTATCTGGACAGTAAAAATTTACGAGCAGTACTTC. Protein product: CASRRIWTVKIYEQYF.

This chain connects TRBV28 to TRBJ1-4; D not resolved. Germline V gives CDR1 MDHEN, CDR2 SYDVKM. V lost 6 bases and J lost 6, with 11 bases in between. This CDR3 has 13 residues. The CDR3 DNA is TGTGCCAGCAGGCGCGGGGAAGATGAAAAACTGTTTTTT. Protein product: CASRRGEDEKLFF.